One sample yielded the 10 T cell receptor beta chains listed below, sequenced in a study of vaccination and CD4 T cells after COVID-19. Sample treatment: roughly ten-day PBMC culture with coronavirus spike peptide pools or control peptides (ViraFEST assay). These receptors are not linked to any known antigen. The assay that was used to sequence DNA from cultured CD4+ T cells was the Oncomine TCR Beta short-read assay. Each CDR3 protein gets one entry after TCRdb re-called the PCR reads with MiXCR. The sample records approximately 10,000 distinct CDR3 sequences, over 55% being singletons. The sequencing input was CD4+ T cells from blood, cultured in vitro. Source of these receptors: a human donor who had recovered from COVID-19.

The table lists this clonotype with a few counts. The V and J genes are TRBV6-1 and TRBJ1-5; 7 positions agree with TRBD1. The germline V gene has CDR1 MNHNS and CDR2 SASEGT. The CDR3 length is 16 residues. V lost 6 bases, J lost 3 bases, and 11 bases stayed unmatched. The CDR3 coding sequence is TGTGCCAGCAGATCCCTCCCGACAGGGTACAATCAGCCCCAGCATTTT. It is translated as CASRSLPTGYNQPQHF.

The chain couples TRBV28 to TRBJ1-2; D is unclear. The CDR3 sequence is 13 residues long. Germline CDR1 reads MDHEN; CDR2 reads SYDVKM. Deletions cut 3 bases from V and 5 bases from J, with 10 bases between. Here the CDR3 reads CASSFPELYGYTF. CDR3 DNA sequence: TGTGCCAGCAGTTTTCCTGAACTGTATGGCTACACCTTC.

The rearrangement uses TRBV20-1 and TRBJ1-2; D ambiguous. Germline-derived CDR1 and CDR2 are DFQATT and SNEGSKA (reference sequence). V lost 5 bases and J 8 bases, leaving 27 bases between the germline ends. The CDR3 is made up of 16 amino acids. CDR3 bases: TGCAGTGCTCCAGTCGCGCCGAGTGGGCGGGGAAACGGCTACACCTTC. Protein: CSAPVAPSGRGNGYTF.

The genes are TRBV12-3 or TRBV12-4 and TRBJ2-5; 15 bases fit TRBD2. This CDR3 contains 17 residues. J lost 4 bases, V lost 5 bases, and 8 bases had no gene match. The DNA of the CDR3 is TGTGCCAGCAGTCTCCGGACTAGCGGGAGGGCGGCAGAGACCCAGTACTTC. This sequence encodes CASSLRTSGRAAETQYF.

The V call is TRBV20-1, the J call TRBJ1-2; TRBD1 aligns across 11 bases. The CDR3 covers 14 residues. The ends lost 1 base at V and 5 bases at J; junction bases unmatched: 3. Germline V gene sequence: CDR1 DFQATT, CDR2 SNEGSKA (reference sequence). CDR3 DNA: TGCAGTGCTAGAGTAAGGGACAGGGGGTATGGCTACACCTTC. It translates to CSARVRDRGYGYTF.

The V and J genes are TRBV11-3 and TRBJ2-3; 8 bases match TRBD1. The CDR3 contains 15 residues. Germline CDR1 and CDR2: SGHNT and YENEEA. J was trimmed by 1 base and V by 5 bases; bases with no gene match: 5. The CDR3 loop reads CASSPGQGGTDTQYF. In DNA, the CDR3 is TGTGCCAGCAGCCCCGGACAGGGAGGCACAGATACGCAGTATTTT.

The J gene is TRBJ1-5, the V gene TRBV28; D perhaps matches TRBD1 (6 bases). CDR3 length: 15 amino acids. Germline-derived CDR1 and CDR2 are MDHEN and SYDVKM. The germline V and J ends were trimmed by 3 bases and 2 bases, with 11 bases remaining between them. The CDR3 spells CASSFARGGNQPQHF. Written as DNA, the CDR3 is TGTGCCAGCAGTTTCGCTAGGGGGGGCAATCAGCCCCAGCATTTT.

This clonotype was recorded a few times. The chain employs TRBV12-3 or TRBV12-4 and TRBJ1-1; D unclear. The CDR3 is 13 residues long. Trimming removed 3 bases from V and 1 base from J, with 6 bases in between. CDR3 coding DNA: TGTGCCAGCAGTTTCGGGAGGAACACTGAAGCTTTCTTT. Amino acids: CASSFGRNTEAFF.

The chain couples TRBV5-8 to TRBJ2-3; 10 bases line up with TRBD2. V lost 0 bases and J lost 4; bases outside the gene matches: 5. The CDR3 totals 16 residues. Per the germline V gene, CDR1 is SGHTS and CDR2 is YDEGEE. Here the CDR3 reads CASSLVPSGRPDTQYF. The DNA for the CDR3 is TGTGCCAGCAGCTTGGTTCCTAGCGGGAGACCAGATACGCAGTATTTT.

This clonotype was observed a single time. The chain is built from TRBV29-1 and TRBJ2-7; 12 bases fit TRBD2. Germline loops: CDR1 SQVTM, CDR2 ANQGSEA. The CDR3 spans 20 residues. With 4 bases clipped from V and 7 bases from J, the junction kept 26 bases outside the gene matches. CDR3 coding DNA: TGCAGCGTTGTAAGAGCTTCGGGAGGATCTAGCGGGAGGGCCTCGGGGGAGCAGTACTTC. It encodes CSVVRASGGSSGRASGEQYF.